There are a few counts of the clone carrying this TCR beta chain. What it recognizes is unknown. Primers used in a second PCR of roughly 6 to 12 cycles were a sample-barcoded 5' primer and a J-beta primer mix. MiXCR, applied by TCRdb to the 5' RACE reads, yields one record per CDR3 protein. The repertoire holds 800,000 or so distinct CDR3 sequences, with about 45% as singletons. This sample was included in a study of blood T cells in healthy people across ages. Study-wide results and limits: The study lacked donor CMV status, which possibly confounded expanded clonotype changes.

V was pared by 8 bases and J by 5 bases, with 11 bases of the junction left unmatched. The CDR3 sequence is 15 residues long. J is TRBJ1-2 and V is TRBV12-3 or TRBV12-4; TRBD1 agrees at 10 bases. The sample taken for sequencing was blood. The sequence came from a man older than 75 in good health. The DNA of the CDR3 is TGTGCCAGCGCCACGACAGGGGGCTACGAGTATGGCTACACCTTC. It translates to CASATTGGYEYGYTF.